These 26 T cell receptor beta chains originate from one sample sequenced in a study of cytomegalovirus exposure and HLA in healthy donors. PCR was performed using 60 Vbeta and 13 Jbeta primers. Using immunoSEQ multiplex PCR, the repertoire was profiled, and TCRdb retains in-frame clones only, with some absent. This table has about 110,000 clones, over 65% appearing once. Specimen: PBMCs. These receptors were obtained from a woman in her forties in good health and CMV-seropositive.

This clone occurred a few times. This sequence joins TRBV10-3 and TRBJ2-7; D may be TRBD1 (7 bases). V lost 5 bases, J lost 2 bases, and 16 bases lay in between. The CDR3 is 15 residues long. Germline V gene sequence: CDR1 ENHRY, CDR2 SYGVKD. The CDR3 coding sequence is TGTGCCATCAGTTTGCGGGACAGCGATCCCTACGAGCAGTACTTC. Protein product: CAISLRDSDPYEQYF.

This clone appeared a few times. The chain is built from TRBV27 and TRBJ2-1; unclear D gene. The germline CDR1 and CDR2 sequences are MNHEY and SMNVEV (reference sequence). The V end lost 1 base, the J end lost 0 bases, and 16 bases lay between the germline ends. The CDR3 has 18 residues. The CDR3: CASSLWSRGARSYNEQFF. The CDR3, as DNA: TGTGCCAGCAGTTTATGGTCTCGCGGAGCCCGCTCCTACAATGAGCAGTTCTTC.

The chain combines TRBV11-2 with TRBJ1-1, with D perhaps matching TRBD1 (6 bases). V lost 3 bases to trimming and J lost 2 bases, with 13 bases between them. This CDR3 is 15 amino acids long. Germline V lookup: CDR1 SGHAT, CDR2 FQNNGV. CDR3 nucleotide sequence: TGTGCCAGCAGCTTGCCGGGACACGGCAACACTGAAGCTTTCTTT. Residues: CASSLPGHGNTEAFF.

This chain links TRBV11-3 with TRBJ2-7; the match to TRBD1 covers 8 bases. J gave up 5 bases and V 6 bases, and 6 bases lay outside the gene matches. The CDR3 spans 13 residues. In germline, CDR1 is SGHNT, CDR2 YENEEA. This CDR3 is CASSQGRGHEQYF. The CDR3 DNA sequence: TGTGCCAGCAGTCAAGGCAGGGGGCACGAGCAGTACTTC.

As concerns this clone: No conserved phenylalanine or tryptophan ends this CDR3, so it is likely a read error. The chain has TRBV10-3 and TRBJ1-6, with 8 bases matching TRBD1. The junction had 9 bases not matched to a gene; V was cut back by 7 bases and J by 7 bases. CDR3 size: 15 residues. Germline lookup yields CDR1 ENHRY and CDR2 SYGVKD. The CDR3 is CAIIDRGERNSPLHL. In nucleotides, the CDR3 is TGTGCCATCATCGACAGGGGTGAGAGAAATTCACCCCTCCACCTT.

This rearrangement joins TRBV11-3 to TRBJ2-1; TRBD2 aligns across 10 bases. CDR1 is SGHNT and CDR2 is YENEEA in the germline V gene. Trimming removed 1 base from V and 4 bases from J; junction bases left unmatched: 16. The CDR3 is 20 amino acids. The CDR3 sequence is CASSLGIAGTLAGAYNEQFF. The CDR3 nucleotides are TGTGCCAGCAGCTTAGGGATTGCAGGTACTCTAGCGGGAGCGTACAATGAGCAGTTCTTC.

This clone occurred a few times. The CDR3 here is CASNDHRENEKLFF. The CDR3 DNA is TGTGCCAGCAACGATCACAGGGAAAATGAAAAACTGTTTTTT. The chain links TRBV2 to TRBJ1-4, with a possible D match to TRBD1 (6 bases). Germline CDR1 SNHLY, CDR2 FYNNEI. CDR3 length: 14 amino acids. V was clipped by 7 bases and J by 5 bases, with 14 bases between them.

The chain recombines TRBV7-2 with TRBJ2-1; 10 nucleotides agree with TRBD1. Germline values: CDR1 SGHTA, CDR2 FQGNSA. The junction had 8 bases not matched to a gene; V was cut back by 5 bases and J by 4 bases. CDR3 size: 16 residues. The CDR3 bases are TGTGCCAGCAGCGGACGGGGACAGGGGAAATACAATGAGCAGTTCTTC. This sequence encodes CASSGRGQGKYNEQFF.

The chain is built from TRBV11-3 and TRBJ1-5; 10 positions agree with TRBD1. The CDR3 is 14 residues long. Trimming took 5 bases from V and 5 from J; bases not matched to a gene: 3. Germline V gives CDR1 SGHNT, CDR2 YENEEA. CDR3 sequence reads: CASSPGTGDQPQHF. As DNA, the CDR3 is TGTGCCAGCAGCCCCGGGACAGGGGATCAGCCCCAGCATTTT. The full variable domain, rest sourced from reference TRBV11-3 and TRBJ1-5, is EAGVVQSPRYKIIEKKQPVAFWCNPISGHNTLYWYLQNLGQGPELLIRYENEEAVDDSQLPKDRFSAERLKGVDSTLKIQPAELGDSAVYLCASSPGTGDQPQHFGDGTRLSIL.

The chain uses TRBV5-4 and TRBJ2-1; TRBD2 aligns across 16 bases. Trimming cost V 4 bases and J 1 base; bases outside gene matches: 5. This CDR3 is built from 18 residues. Per germline, CDR1 SGHNT and CDR2 YYREEE (reference sequence). CDR3 residues: CASSPGLAGGQSYNEQFF. CDR3 bases: TGTGCCAGCAGCCCGGGACTAGCGGGGGGGCAATCCTACAATGAGCAGTTCTTC.

The chain carries TRBV27 and TRBJ1-5, with D maybe TRBD1 (5 bases). Per germline, CDR1 MNHEY and CDR2 SMNVEV (reference sequence). V was shortened by 2 bases and J by 2 bases, with 13 bases between the two germline ends. CDR3 length: 16 residues. The CDR3 nucleotides read TGTGCCAGCAGTTTAGCAGGGATTGTTGGCAATCAGCCCCAGCATTTT. It yields the protein CASSLAGIVGNQPQHF.

This chain links TRBV7-2 with TRBJ1-2; 8 positions match TRBD1. Trimming at V came to 5 bases and at J to 3 bases, leaving 5 bases not matched to a gene. The CDR3 is 14 amino acids. Germline V gene data show CDR1 as SGHTA and CDR2 as FQGNSA. CDR3 sequence reads: CASSASGGDYGYTF. CDR3 coding DNA: TGTGCCAGCAGCGCGTCAGGGGGCGACTATGGCTACACCTTC.

The chain recombines TRBV7-2 with TRBJ1-1; maybe TRBD1 (6 bases). The V end lost 1 base, the J end lost 6 bases, and 12 bases lay between the germline ends. The germline CDR1 and CDR2 sequences are SGHTA and FQGNSA. This CDR3 contains 14 residues. The CDR3 DNA reads TGTGCCAGCAGCTTAGAACGGACAGCCCCTGAAGCTTTCTTT. It specifies CASSLERTAPEAFF.

This clone has only a few counts. This chain links TRBV7-9 with TRBJ2-1; D might be TRBD2 (5 bases). The germline V and J ends were trimmed by 6 bases and 9 bases, with 6 bases remaining between them. The length of the CDR3 is 10 residues. The germline V gene has CDR1 SEHNR and CDR2 FQNEAQ (reference sequence). The CDR3 here is CASRGSEQFF. In DNA, the CDR3 is TGTGCCAGCAGGGGGAGTGAGCAGTTCTTC.

The rearrangement joins TRBV6-6 to TRBJ1-2; 9 bases align to TRBD1. Trimming at V came to 6 bases and at J to 8 bases, leaving 7 bases not matched to a gene. Per the germline V gene, CDR1 is MNHNY and CDR2 is SVGAGI (reference sequence). CDR3 length equals 13 residues. The CDR3 DNA reads TGTGCCAGCAGGGGACAGGGATTGGAGGGCTACACCTTC. It encodes CASRGQGLEGYTF.

The V and J genes are TRBV7-2 and TRBJ2-5; maybe TRBD2 (7 bases). The CDR3 extends over 18 amino acids. V gave up 3 bases and J gave up 1 base, with 21 bases separating them. CDR1 SGHTA and CDR2 FQGNSA come from the germline V gene. The CDR3 sequence is CASSFVGRGGDFQETQYF. Here the CDR3 DNA reads TGTGCCAGCAGCTTTGTTGGTCGAGGGGGGGACTTCCAAGAGACCCAGTACTTC.

The count of this clone is one. The rearrangement joins TRBV30 to TRBJ2-7; 10 nucleotides align to TRBD2. Losses at the gene ends were 0 bases for V and 4 bases for J; bases not matched to a gene: 0. The CDR3 spans 13 residues. Germline loops: CDR1 GTSNPN, CDR2 SVGIG (reference sequence). CDR3 residues: CAWSVAGGYEQYF. The CDR3 DNA is TGTGCCTGGAGTGTAGCGGGGGGGTACGAGCAGTACTTC.

In this sample, this clone turned up a few times. The chain couples TRBV7-3 to TRBJ2-2; weak D call: TRBD1 (5 bases). The CDR3 loop spans 13 amino acids. Between the trimmed V and J ends, which lost 5 bases and 5 bases, there was a span of 9 bases. Germline CDR1 is SGHTA and CDR2 is FQGTGA. In DNA, the CDR3 is TGTGCCAGCAGCGTTGCAGGGACCGGGGAGCTGTTTTTT. Protein product: CASSVAGTGELFF.

CDR3 loop: CASTYPRQEDPNEKLFF. CDR3 nucleotides: TGTGCCAGCACCTACCCGAGACAGGAGGATCCGAATGAAAAACTGTTTTTT. This chain joins TRBV7-8 and TRBJ1-4, with D perhaps matching TRBD1 (6 bases). V was trimmed by 7 bases and J by 5 bases, leaving 23 bases between them. Germline V gives CDR1 SGHVS, CDR2 FQNEAQ. The CDR3 spans 17 residues.

This sequence joins TRBV30 and TRBJ2-2; 10 nucleotides match TRBD1. Germline CDR1 reads GTSNPN; CDR2 reads SVGIG (reference sequence). The CDR3 runs to 16 residues. V was clipped by 2 bases and J by 7 bases; unmatched bases: 10. CDR3 loop: CAWSPWRGQGSGELFF. The CDR3, as DNA: TGTGCCTGGAGTCCCTGGAGGGGACAGGGGAGCGGGGAGCTGTTTTTT.

This clone was counted between two and nine times. The chain combines TRBV7-8 with TRBJ2-4; 9 nucleotides match TRBD1. The CDR3 spans 15 residues. Germline CDR1 reads SGHVS; CDR2 reads FQNEAQ. With 5 bases clipped from V and 3 bases from J, the junction kept 5 bases outside the gene matches. CDR3 sequence: CASSPGQGGKNIQYF. The CDR3 DNA is TGTGCCAGCAGCCCGGGACAGGGTGGCAAAAACATTCAGTACTTC.

The chain has TRBV7-8 and TRBJ2-5; 12 bases fit TRBD2. CDR1 is SGHVS and CDR2 is FQNEAQ in the germline V gene. The trim removed 3 bases at V and 5 bases at J, leaving 7 bases unmatched. CDR3 length equals 16 residues. The chain's CDR3 is CASSFRRLAGVETQYF. In DNA, the CDR3 is TGTGCCAGCAGCTTCCGGCGACTAGCGGGAGTGGAGACCCAGTACTTC.

This chain joins TRBV11-3 and TRBJ1-1; the match to TRBD1 covers 11 bases. Germline CDR1 SGHNT, CDR2 YENEEA. CDR3 length: 14 amino acids. After removal of 7 bases from V and 5 bases from J, the junction contained 6 bases not matched to a gene. The CDR3 nucleotides read TGTGCCAGCACGGACAGGGGGCGGGGGACTGAAGCTTTCTTT. It is translated as CASTDRGRGTEAFF.

This clone came up a few times. The chain has TRBV10-3 and TRBJ1-1, with 7 bases fitting TRBD1. The CDR3 is made up of 12 amino acids. Germline V gene data show CDR1 as ENHRY and CDR2 as SYGVKD. V lost 11 bases to trimming and J lost 1 base; unmatched junction nucleotides: 4. The CDR3 DNA sequence: TGTGCCGTTGGACAGGCGAACACTGAAGCTTTCTTT. Amino acid sequence: CAVGQANTEAFF.

This clone has a handful of counts. This rearrangement joins TRBV5-1 to TRBJ2-2; TRBD2 agrees at 8 bases. From germline, CDR1 is SGHRS and CDR2 YFSETQ. V gave up 0 bases and J gave up 1 base; unmatched junction bases: 5. The length of the CDR3 is 17 residues. CDR3 region: CASSLGELAENTGELFF. As DNA, the CDR3 is TGCGCCAGCAGCTTGGGGGAACTAGCGGAGAACACCGGGGAGCTGTTTTTT. The full variable domain, rest sourced from reference TRBV5-1 and TRBJ2-2, is KAGVTQTPRYLIKTRGQQVTLSCSPISGHRSVSWYQQTPGQGLQFLFEYFSETQRNKGNFPGRFSGRQFSNSRSEMNVSTLELGDSALYLCASSLGELAENTGELFFGEGSRLTVL.

The gene calls are TRBV5-6 and TRBJ2-3; D uncertain. V was cut by 4 bases and J by 0 bases, with 15 bases left in between. This CDR3 comprises 16 residues. Germline assignment: CDR1 SGHDT and CDR2 YYEEEE. DNA of the CDR3: TGTGCCAGCAGCACGACTCCTCTGCACAGCACAGATACGCAGTATTTT. The encoded protein is CASSTTPLHSTDTQYF.